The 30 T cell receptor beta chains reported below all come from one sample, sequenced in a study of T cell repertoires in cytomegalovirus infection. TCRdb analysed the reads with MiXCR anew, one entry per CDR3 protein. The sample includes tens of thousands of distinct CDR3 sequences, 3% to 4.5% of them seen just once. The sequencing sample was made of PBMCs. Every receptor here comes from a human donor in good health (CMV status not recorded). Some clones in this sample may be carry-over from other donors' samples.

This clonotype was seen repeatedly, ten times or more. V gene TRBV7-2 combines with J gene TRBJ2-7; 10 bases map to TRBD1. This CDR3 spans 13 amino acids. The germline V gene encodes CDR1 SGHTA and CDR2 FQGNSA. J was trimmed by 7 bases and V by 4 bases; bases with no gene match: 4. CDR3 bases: TGTGCCAGCAGCTGGGACAGGGGATATGAGCAGTACTTC. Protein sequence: CASSWDRGYEQYF.

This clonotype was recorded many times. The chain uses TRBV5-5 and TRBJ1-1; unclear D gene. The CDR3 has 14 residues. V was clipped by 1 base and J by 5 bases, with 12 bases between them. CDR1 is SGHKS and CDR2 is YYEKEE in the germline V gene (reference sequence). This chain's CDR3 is CASSLLSTTTEAFF. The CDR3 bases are TGTGCCAGCAGCTTGCTCTCTACCACGACTGAAGCTTTCTTT.

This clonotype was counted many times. The CDR3 here is CASSLGTGSDTQYF. In DNA form, the CDR3 reads TGTGCCAGCAGCTTGGGGACAGGATCAGATACGCAGTATTTT. The chain carries TRBV5-8 and TRBJ2-3; 7 bases align to TRBD1. Germline V CDR1 and CDR2: SGHTS, YDEGEE. The V and J ends lost 0 bases and 4 bases, in that order; junction bases with no gene match: 2. This CDR3 contains 14 residues.

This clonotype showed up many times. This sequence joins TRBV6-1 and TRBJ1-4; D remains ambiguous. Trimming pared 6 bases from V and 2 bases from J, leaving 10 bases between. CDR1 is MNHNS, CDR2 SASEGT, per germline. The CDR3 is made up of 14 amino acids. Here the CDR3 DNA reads TGTGCCAGCAGACCCGAGGGTACTAATGAAAAACTGTTTTTT. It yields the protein CASRPEGTNEKLFF.

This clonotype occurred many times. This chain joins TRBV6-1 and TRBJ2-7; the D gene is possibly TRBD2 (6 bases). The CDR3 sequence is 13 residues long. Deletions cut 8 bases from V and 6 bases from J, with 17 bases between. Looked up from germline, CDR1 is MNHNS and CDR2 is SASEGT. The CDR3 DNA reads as TGTGCCAGCCTCGCCGGGACCGGGAGCGAGCAGTACTTC. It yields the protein CASLAGTGSEQYF.

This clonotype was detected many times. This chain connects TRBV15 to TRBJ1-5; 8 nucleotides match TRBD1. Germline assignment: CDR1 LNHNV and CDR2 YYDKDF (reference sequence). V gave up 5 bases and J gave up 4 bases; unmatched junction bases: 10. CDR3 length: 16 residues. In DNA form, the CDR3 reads TGTGCCACCAGCGATTCCGGACAGGGTGGGAATCAGCCCCAGCATTTT. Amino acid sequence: CATSDSGQGGNQPQHF.

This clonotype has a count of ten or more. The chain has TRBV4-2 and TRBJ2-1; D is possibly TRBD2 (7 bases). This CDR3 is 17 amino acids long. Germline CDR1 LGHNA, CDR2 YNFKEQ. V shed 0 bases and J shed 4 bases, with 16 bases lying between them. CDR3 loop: CASSQDTIRGAYNEQFF. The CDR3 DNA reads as TGTGCCAGCAGCCAAGATACGATACGGGGGGCATACAATGAGCAGTTCTTC.

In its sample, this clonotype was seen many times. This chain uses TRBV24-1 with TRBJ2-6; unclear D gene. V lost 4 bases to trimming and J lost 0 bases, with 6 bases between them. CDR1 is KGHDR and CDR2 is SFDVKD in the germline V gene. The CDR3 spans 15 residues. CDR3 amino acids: CATSETSSGANVLTF. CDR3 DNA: TGTGCCACCAGTGAGACAAGCTCTGGGGCCAACGTCCTGACTTTC.

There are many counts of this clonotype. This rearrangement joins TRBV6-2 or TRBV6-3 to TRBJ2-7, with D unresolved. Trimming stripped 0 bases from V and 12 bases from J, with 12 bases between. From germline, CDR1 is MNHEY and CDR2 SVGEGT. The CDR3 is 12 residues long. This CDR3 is CASSYSTARLYF. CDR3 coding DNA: TGTGCCAGCAGTTACTCGACGGCGCGGTTGTACTTC.

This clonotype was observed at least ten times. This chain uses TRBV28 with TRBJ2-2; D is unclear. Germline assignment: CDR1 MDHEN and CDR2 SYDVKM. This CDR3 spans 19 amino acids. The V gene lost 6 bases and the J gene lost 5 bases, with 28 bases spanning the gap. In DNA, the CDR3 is TGTGCCAGCAGCCCCCGGAAGGGAAGGTCTTCGTCGAGGACCGGGGAGCTGTTTTTT. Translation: CASSPRKGRSSSRTGELFF.

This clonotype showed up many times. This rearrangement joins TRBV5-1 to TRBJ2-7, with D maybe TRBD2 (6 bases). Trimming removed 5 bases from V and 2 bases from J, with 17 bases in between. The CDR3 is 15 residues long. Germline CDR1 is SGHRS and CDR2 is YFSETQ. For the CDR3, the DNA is TGCGCCAGCAGTCGATCCGGCCCGGGGGCCTACGAGCAGTACTTC. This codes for CASSRSGPGAYEQYF.

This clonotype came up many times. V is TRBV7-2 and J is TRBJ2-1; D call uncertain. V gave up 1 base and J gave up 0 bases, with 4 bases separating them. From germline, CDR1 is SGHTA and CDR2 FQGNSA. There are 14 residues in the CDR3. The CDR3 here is CASSLVSSYNEQFF. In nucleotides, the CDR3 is TGTGCCAGCAGCTTAGTCAGCTCCTACAATGAGCAGTTCTTC.

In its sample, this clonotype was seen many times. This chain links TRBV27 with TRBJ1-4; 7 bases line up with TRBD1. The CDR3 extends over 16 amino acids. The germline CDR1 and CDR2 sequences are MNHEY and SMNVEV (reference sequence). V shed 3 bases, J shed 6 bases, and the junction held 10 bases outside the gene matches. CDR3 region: CASSFLDRVGDEKLFF. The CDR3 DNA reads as TGTGCCAGCAGTTTCCTCGACAGGGTAGGAGATGAAAAACTGTTTTTT.

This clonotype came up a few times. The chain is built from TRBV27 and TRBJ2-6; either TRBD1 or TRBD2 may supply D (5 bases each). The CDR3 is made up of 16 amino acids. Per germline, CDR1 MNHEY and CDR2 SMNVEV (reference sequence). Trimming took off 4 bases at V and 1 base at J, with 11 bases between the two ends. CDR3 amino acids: CASSSGRLSGANVLTF. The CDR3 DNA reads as TGTGCCAGCAGTTCGGGACGGCTATCTGGGGCCAACGTCCTGACTTTC.

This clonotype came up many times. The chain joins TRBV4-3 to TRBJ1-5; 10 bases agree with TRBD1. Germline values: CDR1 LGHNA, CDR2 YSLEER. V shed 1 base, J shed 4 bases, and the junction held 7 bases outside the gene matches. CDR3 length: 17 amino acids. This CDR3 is CASSQGLTGGGNQPQHF. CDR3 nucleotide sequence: TGCGCCAGCAGCCAAGGATTGACAGGGGGCGGGAATCAGCCCCAGCATTTT.

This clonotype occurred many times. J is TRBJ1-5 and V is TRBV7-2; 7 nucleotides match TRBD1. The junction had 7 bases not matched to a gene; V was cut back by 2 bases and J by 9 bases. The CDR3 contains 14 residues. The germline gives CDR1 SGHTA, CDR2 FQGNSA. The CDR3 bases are TGTGCCAGCAGCTTAATCAGGGGGGGGGGGCCCCAGCATTTT. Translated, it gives CASSLIRGGGPQHF.

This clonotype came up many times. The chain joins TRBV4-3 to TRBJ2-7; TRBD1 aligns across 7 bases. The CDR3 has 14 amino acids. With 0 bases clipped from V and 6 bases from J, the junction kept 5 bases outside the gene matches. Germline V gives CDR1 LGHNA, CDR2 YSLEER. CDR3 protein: CASSQDRAGGEQYF. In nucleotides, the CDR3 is TGCGCCAGCAGCCAAGATCGGGCAGGGGGCGAGCAGTACTTC.

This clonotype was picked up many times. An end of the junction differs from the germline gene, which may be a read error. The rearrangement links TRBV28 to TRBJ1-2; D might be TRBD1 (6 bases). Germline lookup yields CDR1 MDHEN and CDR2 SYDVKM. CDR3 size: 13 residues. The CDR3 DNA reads TGTGCCAGCAGTACAACATTCGGGGGGGACACCGACTTC. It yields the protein CASSTTFGGDTDF.

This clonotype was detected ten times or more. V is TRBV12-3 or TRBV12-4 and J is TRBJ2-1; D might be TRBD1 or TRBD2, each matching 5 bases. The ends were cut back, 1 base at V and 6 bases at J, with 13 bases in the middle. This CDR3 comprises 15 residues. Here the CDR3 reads CASSLEGTLPNEQFF. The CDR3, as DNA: TGTGCCAGCAGTTTAGAGGGGACCTTACCCAATGAGCAGTTCTTC.

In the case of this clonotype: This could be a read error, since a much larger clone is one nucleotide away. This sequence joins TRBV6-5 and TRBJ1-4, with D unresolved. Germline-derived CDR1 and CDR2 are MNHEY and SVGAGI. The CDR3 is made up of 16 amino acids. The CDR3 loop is CAGSSRTKDSNEKLFF. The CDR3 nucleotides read TGTGCCGGCAGTTCTCGGACGAAAGATTCTAATGAAAAACTGTTTTTT.

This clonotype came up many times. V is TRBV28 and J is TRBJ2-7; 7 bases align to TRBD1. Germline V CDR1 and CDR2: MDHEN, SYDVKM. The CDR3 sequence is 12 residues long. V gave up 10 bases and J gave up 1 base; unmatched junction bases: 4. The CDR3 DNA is TGTGCCACCACGGACAGGTCCTACGAGCAGTACTTC. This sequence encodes CATTDRSYEQYF.

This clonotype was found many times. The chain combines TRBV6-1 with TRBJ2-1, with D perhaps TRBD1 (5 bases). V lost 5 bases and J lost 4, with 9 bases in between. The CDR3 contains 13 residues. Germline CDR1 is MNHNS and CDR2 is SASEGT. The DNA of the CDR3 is TGTGCCAGCAGTCAGACAGAATACAATGAGCAGTTCTTC. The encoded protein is CASSQTEYNEQFF.

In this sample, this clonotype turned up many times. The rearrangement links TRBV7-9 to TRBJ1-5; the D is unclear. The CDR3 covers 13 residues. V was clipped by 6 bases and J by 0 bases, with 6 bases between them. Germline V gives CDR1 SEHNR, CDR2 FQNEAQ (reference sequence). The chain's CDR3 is CASSLTSNQPQHF. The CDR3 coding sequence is TGTGCCAGCAGTTTAACTAGCAATCAGCCCCAGCATTTT.

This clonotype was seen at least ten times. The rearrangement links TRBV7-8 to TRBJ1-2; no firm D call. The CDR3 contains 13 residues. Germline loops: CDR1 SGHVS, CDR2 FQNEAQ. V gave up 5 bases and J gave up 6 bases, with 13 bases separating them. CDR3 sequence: CASSLPGGNGYTF. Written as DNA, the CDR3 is TGTGCCAGCAGCCTCCCAGGAGGGAATGGCTACACCTTC.

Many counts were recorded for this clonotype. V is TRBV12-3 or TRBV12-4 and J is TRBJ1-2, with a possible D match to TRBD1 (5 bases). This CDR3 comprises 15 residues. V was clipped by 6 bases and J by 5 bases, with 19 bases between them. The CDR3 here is CASSTRSTRGYGYTF. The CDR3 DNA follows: TGTGCCAGCAGCACCCGTAGTACCCGGGGGTATGGCTACACCTTC.

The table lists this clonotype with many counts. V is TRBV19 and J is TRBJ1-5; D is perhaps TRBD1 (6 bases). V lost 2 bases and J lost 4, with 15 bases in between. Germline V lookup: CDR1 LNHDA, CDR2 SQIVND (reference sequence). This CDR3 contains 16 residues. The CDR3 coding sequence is TGTGCCAGTAGTATAACTCGACAGGTTGGGAATCAGCCCCAGCATTTT. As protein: CASSITRQVGNQPQHF.

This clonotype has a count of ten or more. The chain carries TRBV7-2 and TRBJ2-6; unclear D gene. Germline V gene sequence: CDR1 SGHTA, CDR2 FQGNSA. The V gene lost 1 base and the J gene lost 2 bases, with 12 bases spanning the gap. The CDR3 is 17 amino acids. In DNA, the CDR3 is TGTGCCAGCAGCTTAGTGGTTGGGCAGGCTGGGGCCAACGTCCTGACTTTC. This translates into CASSLVVGQAGANVLTF.

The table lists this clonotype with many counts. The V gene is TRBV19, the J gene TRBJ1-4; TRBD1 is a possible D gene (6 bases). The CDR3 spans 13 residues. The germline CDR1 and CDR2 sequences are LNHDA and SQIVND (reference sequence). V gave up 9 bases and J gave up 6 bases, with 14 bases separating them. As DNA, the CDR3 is TGTGCCAGCCTCCACAGGGCGCATGAAAAACTGTTTTTT. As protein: CASLHRAHEKLFF.

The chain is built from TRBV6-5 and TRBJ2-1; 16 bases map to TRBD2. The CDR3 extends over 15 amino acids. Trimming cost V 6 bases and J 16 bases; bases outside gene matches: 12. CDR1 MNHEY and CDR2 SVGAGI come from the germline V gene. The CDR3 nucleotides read TGTGCCAGCAGGCCCCCGGGACTAGCGGGGGGGCATCAATTCTTC. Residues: CASRPPGLAGGHQFF.

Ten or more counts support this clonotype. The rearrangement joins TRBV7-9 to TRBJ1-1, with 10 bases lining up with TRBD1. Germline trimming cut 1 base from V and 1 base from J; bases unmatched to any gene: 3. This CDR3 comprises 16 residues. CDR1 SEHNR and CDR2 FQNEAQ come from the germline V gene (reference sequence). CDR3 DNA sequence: TGTGCCAGCAGCTTAGGGACAGGGGGGGGGAACACTGAAGCTTTCTTT. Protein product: CASSLGTGGGNTEAFF. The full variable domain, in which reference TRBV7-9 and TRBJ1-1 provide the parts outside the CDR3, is DTGVSQNPRHKITKRGQNVTFRCDPISEHNRLYWYRQTLGQGPEFLTYFQNEAQLEKSRLLSDRFSAERPKGSFSTLEIQRTEQGDSAMYLCASSLGTGGGNTEAFFGQGTRLTVV.